The sequence of this TCR beta chain was determined in a study of CD8 T cells in Susac syndrome. In this sample, this clonotype turned up once. Trimming removed 0 bases from V and 2 bases from J; junction bases left unmatched: 7. The CDR3 spans 18 residues. Germline lookup yields CDR1 LNHNV and CDR2 YYDKDF (reference sequence). Reverse transcription used roughly 0.5 to 1 ug RNA and random hexamers. TCR beta CDR3 was amplified by immunoSEQ multiplex PCR. This amplification extended across 54 Vbeta and 13 Jbeta segments. TCRdb passed the immunoSEQ multiplex PCR reads through MiXCR, listing each CDR3 protein once. Among 200,000 or so distinct CDR3 sequences listed, about 94% were seen once.

This clonotype was sampled from a human donor with multiple sclerosis. The chain links TRBV15 to TRBJ2-3, with 11 bases matching TRBD2. The source material was CD4+ T cells from PBMCs. As DNA, the CDR3 is TGTGCCACCAGCAGAGATCGAGCTAGCGGGGGGTACACAGATACGCAGTATTTT. This codes for CATSRDRASGGYTDTQYF.